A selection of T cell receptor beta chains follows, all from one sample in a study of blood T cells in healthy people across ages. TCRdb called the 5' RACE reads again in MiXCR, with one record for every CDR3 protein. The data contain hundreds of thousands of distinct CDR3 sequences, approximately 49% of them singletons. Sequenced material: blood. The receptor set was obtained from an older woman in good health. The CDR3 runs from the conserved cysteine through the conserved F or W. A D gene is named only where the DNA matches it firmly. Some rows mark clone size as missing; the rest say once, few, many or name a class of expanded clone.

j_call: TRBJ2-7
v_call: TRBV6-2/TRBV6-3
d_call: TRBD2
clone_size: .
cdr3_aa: CASSYNREGRGTSVYEQYF
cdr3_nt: TGTGCCAGCAGTTACAACAGGGAAGGGCGCGGGACTAGCGTGTACGAGCAGTACTTC

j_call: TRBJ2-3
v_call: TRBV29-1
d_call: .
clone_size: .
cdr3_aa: CSGREELDPTDTQYF
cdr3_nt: TGCAGCGGGCGAGAAGAACTAGACCCCACAGATACGCAGTATTTT

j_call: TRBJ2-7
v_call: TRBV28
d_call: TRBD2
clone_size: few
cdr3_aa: CASESPGTNHEQYF
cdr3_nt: TGTGCCAGCGAGAGCCCGGGGACTAACCACGAGCAGTACTTC

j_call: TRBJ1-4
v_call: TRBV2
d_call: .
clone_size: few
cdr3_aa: CASTAAGAGEKLFF
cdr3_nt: TGTGCCAGCACCGCAGCGGGAGCGGGTGAAAAACTGTTTTTT

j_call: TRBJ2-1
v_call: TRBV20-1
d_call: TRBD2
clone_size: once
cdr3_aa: CSARDLMGLAGNSYNERYF
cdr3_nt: TGCAGTGCTAGAGATCTCATGGGACTAGCGGGAAACTCCTACAATGAGCGGTACTTC

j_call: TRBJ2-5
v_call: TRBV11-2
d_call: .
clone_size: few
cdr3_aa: CASTPRGSGETQYF
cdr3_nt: TGTGCCAGCACCCCGAGGGGGAGTGGAGAGACCCAGTACTTC

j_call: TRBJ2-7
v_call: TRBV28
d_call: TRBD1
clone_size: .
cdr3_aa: CASTWTGVNSRGEQYF
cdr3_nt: TGTGCCAGCACTTGGACAGGGGTAAATTCAAGAGGCGAGCAGTACTTC

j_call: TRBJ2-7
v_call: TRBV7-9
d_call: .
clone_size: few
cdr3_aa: CASSFLRGANYEQYF
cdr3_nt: TGTGCCAGCAGCTTCCTCCGGGGGGCGAACTACGAGCAGTACTTC

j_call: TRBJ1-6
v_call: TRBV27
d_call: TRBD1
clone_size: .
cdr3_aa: CASSLQGEKGDSPLHF
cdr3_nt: TGTGCCAGCAGCCTACAGGGGGAGAAAGGCGACTCACCCCTCCACTTT

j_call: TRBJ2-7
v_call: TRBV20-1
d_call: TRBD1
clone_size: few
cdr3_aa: CSAKATGNHYEQYF
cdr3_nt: TGCAGTGCGAAAGCGACAGGGAATCACTACGAGCAGTACTTC

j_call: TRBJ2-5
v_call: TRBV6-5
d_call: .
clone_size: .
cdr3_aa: CASGPGLEETQYF
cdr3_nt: TGTGCCAGCGGACCCGGACTGGAAGAGACCCAGTACTTC

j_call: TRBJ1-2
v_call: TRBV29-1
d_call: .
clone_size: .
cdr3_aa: CSVRNGYGYTF
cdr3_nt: TGCAGCGTTAGAAATGGCTATGGCTACACCTTC

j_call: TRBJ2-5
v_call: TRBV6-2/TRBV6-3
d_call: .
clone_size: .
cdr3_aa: CASSTTQHNQETQYF
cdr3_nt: TGTGCCAGCAGTACCACCCAACACAATCAAGAGACCCAGTACTTC

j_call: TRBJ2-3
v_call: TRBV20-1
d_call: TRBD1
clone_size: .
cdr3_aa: CSARARQGRTDTQYF
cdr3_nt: TGCAGTGCTAGAGCCCGACAGGGGCGCACAGATACGCAGTATTTT

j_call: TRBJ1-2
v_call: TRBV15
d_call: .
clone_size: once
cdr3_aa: CATSGRFYGYTF
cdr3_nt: TGTGCCACCTCGGGGAGGTTCTATGGCTACACCTTC

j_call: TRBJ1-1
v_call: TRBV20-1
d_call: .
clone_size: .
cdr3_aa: CSARERRGGAEAFF
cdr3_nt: TGCAGTGCTAGAGAGCGCAGGGGAGGGGCTGAAGCTTTCTTT

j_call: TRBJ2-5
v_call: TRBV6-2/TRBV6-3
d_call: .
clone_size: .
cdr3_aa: CASSGRTKEETQYF
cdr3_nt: TGTGCCAGCAGTGGACGGACTAAAGAAGAGACCCAGTACTTC

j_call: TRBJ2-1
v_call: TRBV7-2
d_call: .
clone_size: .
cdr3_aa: CASSLDGGRSDEQFF
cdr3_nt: TGTGCCAGCAGCTTAGATGGCGGGCGCTCTGATGAGCAGTTCTTC